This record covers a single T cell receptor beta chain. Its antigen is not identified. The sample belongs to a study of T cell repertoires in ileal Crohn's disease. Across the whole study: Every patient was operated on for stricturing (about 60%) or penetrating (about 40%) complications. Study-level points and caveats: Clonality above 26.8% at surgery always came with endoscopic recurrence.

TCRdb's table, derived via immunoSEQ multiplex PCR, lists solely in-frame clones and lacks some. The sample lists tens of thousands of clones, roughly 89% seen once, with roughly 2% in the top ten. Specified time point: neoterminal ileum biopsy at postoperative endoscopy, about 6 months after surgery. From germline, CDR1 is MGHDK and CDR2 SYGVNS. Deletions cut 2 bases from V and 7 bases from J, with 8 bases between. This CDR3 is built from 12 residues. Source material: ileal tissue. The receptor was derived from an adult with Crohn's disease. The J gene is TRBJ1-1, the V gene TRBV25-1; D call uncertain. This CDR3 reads CASSEPSGEAFF. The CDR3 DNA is TGTGCCAGCAGTGAACCGTCGGGTGAAGCTTTCTTT.